The 3 T cell receptor beta chains reported below all come from one sample, sequenced in a study of blood T cell repertoires in COVID-19. Produced via immunoSEQ multiplex PCR; TCRdb's table is partial and in-frame only. Of about 180,000 clones in the sample, around 84% were seen once. Sequencing was performed on peripheral blood. All receptors come from a man aged 45-60 years with active or convalescent COVID-19.

The chain uses TRBV12-3 or TRBV12-4 and TRBJ1-1; 8 nucleotides match TRBD1. The CDR3 contains 13 residues. Trimming at V came to 5 bases and at J to 4 bases, leaving 3 bases not matched to a gene. This chain's CDR3 is CASSRQGATEAFF. The CDR3 region has the DNA TGTGCCAGCAGTCGCCAGGGGGCCACTGAAGCTTTCTTT.

CDR3 amino acids: CATSDHRGNTEAFF. DNA of the CDR3: TGTGCCACCAGTGACCACAGGGGGAACACTGAAGCTTTCTTT. The chain couples TRBV24-1 to TRBJ1-1, with 7 bases identical to TRBD1. The CDR3 runs 14 residues. V lost 4 bases to trimming and J lost 1 base; unmatched junction nucleotides: 2. CDR1 and CDR2 from the germline V gene are KGHDR and SFDVKD.

The chain employs TRBV7-6 and TRBJ2-1; weak D call: TRBD1 (6 bases). The CDR3 length is 15 residues. V was pared by 1 base and J by 2 bases, with 9 bases between. Germline V gives CDR1 SGHVS, CDR2 FNYEAQ. The CDR3, as DNA: TGTGCCAGCAGCTTAGGACAGGATCCCTACAATGAGCAGTTCTTC. Amino acid sequence: CASSLGQDPYNEQFF. The full variable domain, with the rest looked up from reference TRBV7-6 and TRBJ2-1, is GAGVSQSPRYKVTKRGQDVALRCDPISGHVSLYWYRQALGQGPEFLTYFNYEAQQDKSGLPNDRFSAERPEGSISTLTIQRTEQRDSAMYRCASSLGQDPYNEQFFGPGTRLTVL.